Presented here are 23 T cell receptor beta chains from one specimen sequenced in a study of identifying expanded T cells in peripheral blood. Generated by immunoSEQ multiplex PCR, the TCRdb table keeps only in-frame clones and is missing some. The sample carries 84,000 or so clones, approximately 89% recorded once. Sequenced: blood. The receptor set was obtained from a person aged 18 to 69 in good health.

The chain has TRBV11-2 and TRBJ2-3, with D perhaps TRBD1 (5 bases). V was cut by 5 bases and J by 0 bases, with 9 bases left in between. There are 14 residues in the CDR3. CDR1 is SGHAT, CDR2 FQNNGV, per germline. CDR3 amino acids: CASSPQVSTDTQYF. In DNA form, the CDR3 reads TGTGCCAGCAGCCCACAGGTTAGCACAGATACGCAGTATTTT.

The sample holds one count of this clone. The chain links TRBV11-2 to TRBJ2-5, with D hard to call. CDR1 is SGHAT and CDR2 is FQNNGV in the germline V gene. V was pared by 0 bases and J by 5 bases, with 13 bases between. This CDR3 is built from 15 residues. Here the CDR3 reads CASSLEGQGSETQYF. DNA of the CDR3: TGTGCCAGCAGCTTAGAGGGCCAAGGGTCTGAGACCCAGTACTTC.

V gene TRBV7-2 combines with J gene TRBJ1-4; weak D call: TRBD1 (5 bases). This CDR3 comprises 14 residues. V was trimmed by 3 bases and J by 4 bases, leaving 9 bases between them. Germline lookup yields CDR1 SGHTA and CDR2 FQGNSA. The CDR3 region is CASSFTGGNEKLFF. CDR3 nucleotide sequence: TGTGCCAGCAGCTTTACAGGCGGTAATGAAAAACTGTTTTTT.

The gene calls are TRBV27 and TRBJ2-7; TRBD2 matches 8 bases. The CDR3 is 15 amino acids. With 6 bases clipped from V and 2 bases from J, the junction kept 9 bases outside the gene matches. CDR1 and CDR2 from the germline V gene are MNHEY and SMNVEV (reference sequence). The CDR3 coding sequence is TGTGCCAGCAGCCTCACTAGCGGCCGTGCCTACGAGCAGTACTTC. This translates into CASSLTSGRAYEQYF.

This clone has just one count. V gene TRBV9 combines with J gene TRBJ2-7, with D unresolved. This CDR3 contains 15 residues. Deletions cut 0 bases from V and 3 bases from J, with 13 bases between. The germline V gene has CDR1 SGDLS and CDR2 YYNGEE. The CDR3 reads CASSVAGSEDYEQYF. CDR3 sequence (DNA): TGTGCCAGCAGCGTAGCCGGGTCGGAAGACTACGAGCAGTACTTC.

V is TRBV7-6 and J is TRBJ2-7, with TRBD1 as a possible D gene (6 bases). The CDR3 has 15 amino acids. Germline V gene sequence: CDR1 SGHVS, CDR2 FNYEAQ. V was pared by 2 bases and J by 2 bases, with 13 bases between. The CDR3 DNA sequence: TGTGCCAGCAGCTTAAATACAGGGCGAGCCTACGAGCAGTACTTC. Amino acids: CASSLNTGRAYEQYF.

This chain connects TRBV7-8 to TRBJ2-1; D gene unclear. V dropped 7 bases and J dropped 0 bases, with 10 bases sitting between them. Germline CDR1 is SGHVS and CDR2 is FQNEAQ. The CDR3 consists of 14 residues. The CDR3 loop reads CASTWTASYNEQFF. CDR3 DNA: TGTGCCAGCACCTGGACGGCCTCCTACAATGAGCAGTTCTTC.

This chain joins TRBV30 and TRBJ1-2; maybe TRBD1 (6 bases). Per germline, CDR1 GTSNPN and CDR2 SVGIG (reference sequence). Trimming stripped 0 bases from V and 7 bases from J, with 15 bases between. The CDR3 runs to 14 residues. CDR3 loop: CAWSVPITGSGYTF. The DNA for the CDR3 is TGTGCCTGGAGTGTACCGATAACAGGGTCTGGCTACACCTTC.

The chain couples TRBV11-3 to TRBJ2-2; tentatively, D is TRBD1 or TRBD2 (5 bases each). The CDR3 loop spans 16 amino acids. CDR1 is SGHNT and CDR2 is YENEEA in the germline V gene. Deletions cut 5 bases from V and 5 bases from J, with 18 bases between. DNA of the CDR3: TGTGCCAGCAGCGCCGGGGCTGATGGGTTTACCGGGGAGCTGTTTTTT. Protein product: CASSAGADGFTGELFF.

Only a few counts were recorded for this clone. The rearrangement joins TRBV5-1 to TRBJ2-2; 9 bases agree with TRBD1. The germline V gene encodes CDR1 SGHRS and CDR2 YFSETQ. The CDR3 is 15 residues long. After removal of 4 bases from V and 7 bases from J, the junction contained 8 bases not matched to a gene. The CDR3 protein is CASSPDRGDDGELFF. The CDR3 DNA follows: TGCGCCAGCAGCCCGGACAGGGGAGACGACGGGGAGCTGTTTTTT.

The J gene is TRBJ2-2, the V gene TRBV5-1; 7 bases map to TRBD2. CDR1 SGHRS and CDR2 YFSETQ come from the germline V gene. V shed 0 bases, J shed 5 bases, and the junction held 4 bases outside the gene matches. This CDR3 spans 15 amino acids. This CDR3 is CASSLAGGRTGELFF. In DNA form, the CDR3 reads TGCGCCAGCAGCTTGGCGGGAGGAAGGACCGGGGAGCTGTTTTTT. Together with reference TRBV5-1 and TRBJ2-2, the CDR3 gives the full variable domain: KAGVTQTPRYLIKTRGQQVTLSCSPISGHRSVSWYQQTPGQGLQFLFEYFSETQRNKGNFPGRFSGRQFSNSRSEMNVSTLELGDSALYLCASSLAGGRTGELFFGEGSRLTVL.

The chain combines TRBV2 with TRBJ2-2, with 9 bases matching TRBD2. Trimming cost V 6 bases and J 6 bases; bases outside gene matches: 8. Germline CDR1 and CDR2: SNHLY and FYNNEI. The CDR3 is made up of 15 amino acids. CDR3 residues: CASRLAGSRAGELFF. Written as DNA, the CDR3 is TGTGCCAGCAGGCTAGCGGGGTCTCGGGCCGGGGAGCTGTTTTTT. The variable domain in full, with the rest retrieved from reference TRBV2 and TRBJ2-2, is EPEVTQTPSHQVTQMGQEVILRCVPISNHLYFYWYRQILGQKVEFLVSFYNNEISEKSEIFDDQFSVERPDGSNFTLKIRSTKLEDSAMYFCASRLAGSRAGELFFGEGSRLTVL.

The V call is TRBV5-8, the J call TRBJ1-1, with D maybe TRBD1 (5 bases). Between the trimmed V and J ends, which lost 3 bases and 8 bases, there was a span of 8 bases. This CDR3 region has 11 residues. Germline V gives CDR1 SGHTS, CDR2 YDEGEE. The CDR3 region is CASSSWGEAFF. CDR3 sequence (DNA): TGTGCCAGCAGCTCTTGGGGGGAAGCTTTCTTT. Based on the CDR3 plus reference TRBV5-8 and TRBJ1-1, the full variable domain is EAGVTQSPTHLIKTRGQQATLRCSPISGHTSVYWYQQALGLGLQFLLWYDEGEERNRGNFPPRFSGRQFPNYSSELNVNALELEDSALYLCASSSWGEAFFGQGTRLTVV.

The chain carries TRBV7-2 and TRBJ2-5, with D uncertain. The CDR3 totals 15 residues. The V and J ends lost 5 bases and 1 base respectively, with 14 bases between them. Germline V gene sequence: CDR1 SGHTA, CDR2 FQGNSA. CDR3 in amino acids: CASSPNAGRQETQYF. DNA of the CDR3: TGTGCCAGCAGCCCCAATGCCGGGCGCCAAGAGACCCAGTACTTC. The entire variable domain, with the rest obtained from reference TRBV7-2 and TRBJ2-5, is as follows: GAGVSQSPSNKVTEKGKDVELRCDPISGHTALYWYRQSLGQGLEFLIYFQGNSAPDKSGLPSDRFSAERTGGSVSTLTIQRTQQEDSAVYLCASSPNAGRQETQYFGPGTRLLVL.

The genes are TRBV19 and TRBJ2-2, with D possibly TRBD2 on 5 matching bases. V was pared by 7 bases and J by 4 bases, with 10 bases between. The CDR3 length is 13 residues. Germline loops: CDR1 LNHDA, CDR2 SQIVND (reference sequence). CDR3 amino acids: CASINSGTGELFF. In DNA, the CDR3 is TGTGCCAGTATTAACAGCGGCACCGGGGAGCTGTTTTTT. Full variable domain (rest looked up from reference TRBV19 and TRBJ2-2): DGGITQSPKYLFRKEGQNVTLSCEQNLNHDAMYWYRQDPGQGLRLIYYSQIVNDFQKGDIAEGYSVSREKKESFPLTVTSAQKNPTAFYLCASINSGTGELFFGEGSRLTVL.

The chain carries TRBV6-6 and TRBJ1-4; TRBD1 might be the D (6 bases). V lost 10 bases to trimming and J lost 0 bases, with 12 bases between them. CDR1 MNHNY and CDR2 SVGAGI come from the germline V gene (reference sequence). The CDR3 covers 14 residues. The CDR3 loop is CATQTGSTNEKLFF. The CDR3 nucleotides read TGTGCCACCCAAACAGGGTCAACTAATGAAAAACTGTTTTTT.

This rearrangement joins TRBV6-5 to TRBJ1-2, with a tentative D call TRBD1 (6 bases). Germline-derived CDR1 and CDR2 are MNHEY and SVGAGI. V dropped 5 bases and J dropped 8 bases, with 18 bases sitting between them. CDR3 length equals 14 residues. The CDR3 spells CASSPARDTEGYTF. The CDR3, as DNA: TGTGCCAGCAGTCCCGCCAGGGACACGGAAGGCTACACCTTC.

This clone was seen once. Other DNA sequences in this specimen translate into the identical CDR3. The V call is TRBV19, the J call TRBJ2-7; TRBD2 is a possible D gene (6 bases). The CDR3 has 11 amino acids. V was clipped by 6 bases and J by 3 bases, with 6 bases between them. From germline, CDR1 is LNHDA and CDR2 SQIVND (reference sequence). The DNA of the CDR3 is TGTGCCAGTAGCGGGAGCTACGAGCAGTACTTC. Its translation is CASSGSYEQYF. The full variable domain, with the rest looked up from reference TRBV19 and TRBJ2-7, is DGGITQSPKYLFRKEGQNVTLSCEQNLNHDAMYWYRQDPGQGLRLIYYSQIVNDFQKGDIAEGYSVSREKKESFPLTVTSAQKNPTAFYLCASSGSYEQYFGPGTRLTVT.

The chain recombines TRBV15 with TRBJ2-6, with TRBD1 as a possible D gene (6 bases). The V gene's germline CDR1 is LNHNV and CDR2 YYDKDF (reference sequence). The CDR3 extends over 15 amino acids. Trimming cost V 4 bases and J 1 base, with 8 bases left between them. In nucleotides, the CDR3 is TGTGCCACCAGCATAACAGGGTCTGGGGCCAACGTCCTGACTTTC. Translated, it gives CATSITGSGANVLTF. The whole variable domain, filled in from reference TRBV15 and TRBJ2-6, reads DAMVIQNPRYQVTQFGKPVTLSCSQTLNHNVMYWYQQKSSQAPKLLFHYYDKDFNNEADTPDNFQSRRPNTSFCFLDIRSPGLGDTAMYLCATSITGSGANVLTFGAGSRLTVL.

This chain connects TRBV5-1 to TRBJ2-5, with TRBD1 as a possible D gene (5 bases). The germline V and J ends were trimmed by 3 bases and 5 bases, with 17 bases remaining between them. Germline values: CDR1 SGHRS, CDR2 YFSETQ. The CDR3 spans 15 residues. This CDR3 reads CASSYNRRSFETQYF. In DNA, the CDR3 is TGCGCCAGCAGCTACAACAGGAGATCATTTGAGACCCAGTACTTC.

The chain couples TRBV9 to TRBJ2-1; 9 bases are shared with TRBD2. This CDR3 is built from 14 residues. The germline V gene encodes CDR1 SGDLS and CDR2 YYNGEE. Trimming at V came to 4 bases and at J to 9 bases, leaving 8 bases not matched to a gene. This CDR3 reads CASSPGTSQAEQFF. The CDR3, as DNA: TGTGCCAGCAGCCCCGGGACTAGCCAGGCTGAGCAGTTCTTC.

CDR3 protein: CASSFRGTGLQNQPQHF. CDR3 DNA: TGTGCCAGCAGTTTTCGGGGAACAGGACTACAAAATCAGCCCCAGCATTTT. The rearrangement links TRBV28 to TRBJ1-5; D is perhaps TRBD1 (5 bases). Trimming cost V 3 bases and J 4 bases, with 19 bases left between them. CDR3 size: 17 residues. The germline V gene has CDR1 MDHEN and CDR2 SYDVKM.

The gene calls are TRBV7-6 and TRBJ1-1; D uncertain. Trimming left V 2 bases short and J 5 bases short, with 9 bases between. CDR1 and CDR2 from the germline V gene are SGHVS and FNYEAQ. This CDR3 is built from 13 residues. The chain's CDR3 is CASSLRVETEAFF. The CDR3 bases are TGTGCCAGCAGCTTACGGGTTGAGACTGAAGCTTTCTTT.